The entry that follows covers one TCR beta chain sequence. The target antigen is unknown. Sequenced by immunoSEQ multiplex PCR; TCRdb stores in-frame clones only, minus some. The sample carries around 72,000 clones, over 65% recorded once. These data are taken from a study of radiotherapy plus CTLA-4 blockade in lung cancer. Study background: Among all patients, about 19% showed objective responses, while roughly 34% had disease control.

The CDR3 consists of 17 residues. V was cut by 3 bases and J by 10 bases, with 22 bases left in between. Germline V gene lookup returns CDR1 MNHEY and CDR2 SMNVEV (reference sequence). General observations from the study: Clones derived from tumor TCRs expanded in blood after radiotherapy plus ipilimumab.

Sample: peripheral blood, taken from a patient treated with radiotherapy plus ipilimumab. The source is a human donor with non-small cell lung cancer who had a complete response to radiotherapy plus ipilimumab. The rearrangement uses TRBV27 and TRBJ1-6; D not certain. The CDR3 spells CASSLGFPRQVPSPLHF. Here the CDR3 DNA reads TGTGCCAGCAGTTTGGGGTTCCCACGGCAAGTCCCGTCACCCCTCCACTTT.